Below are 22 T cell receptor beta chains sequenced from a single sample in a study of glioma-infiltrating T cells. Amplification of TCR alpha and beta CDR3 regions from RNA used iRepertoire nested multiplex PCR. TCRdb itself ran the multiplex PCR reads through MiXCR, one entry per CDR3 protein. The table shows more than 20,000 distinct CDR3 sequences, with under 30% occurring only once. Sequenced: glioma tissue, nonneoplastic brain tissue, or PBMCs (not recorded which). These receptor sequences come from a human donor with low-grade glioma or glioblastoma, undergoing nonglioma brain surgery, or in good health (not recorded which).

The chain recombines TRBV7-2 with TRBJ2-1, with 8 bases identical to TRBD2. Germline CDR1 reads SGHTA; CDR2 reads FQGNSA. The CDR3 length is 15 residues. V shed 1 base, J shed 8 bases, and the junction held 7 bases outside the gene matches. CDR3 sequence: CASSLETGGRDEQFF. The CDR3 nucleotides read TGTGCCAGCAGCTTAGAGACGGGGGGGCGGGATGAGCAGTTCTTC. The whole variable domain, remainder taken from reference TRBV7-2 and TRBJ2-1, is GAGVSQSPSNKVTEKGKDVELRCDPISGHTALYWYRQSLGQGLEFLIYFQGNSAPDKSGLPSDRFSAERTGGSVSTLTIQRTQQEDSAVYLCASSLETGGRDEQFFGPGTRLTVL.

There are many counts of this clonotype. The chain carries TRBV6-2 or TRBV6-3 and TRBJ1-2; D not resolved. The CDR3 contains 15 residues. Between the trimmed V and J ends, which lost 1 base and 3 bases, there was a span of 12 bases. Germline CDR1 reads MNHEY; CDR2 reads SVGEGT. The DNA for the CDR3 is TGTGCCAGCAGTTACTTGTACGGAGGTGACTATGGCTACACCTTC. Protein sequence: CASSYLYGGDYGYTF.

The V call is TRBV4-2, the J call TRBJ2-5; TRBD2 might be the D (6 bases). V was cut by 0 bases and J by 5 bases, with 10 bases left in between. The germline V gene encodes CDR1 LGHNA and CDR2 YNFKEQ. The CDR3 has 14 amino acids. The CDR3 is CASSQELAGETQYF. The DNA for the CDR3 is TGTGCCAGCAGCCAAGAACTAGCCGGGGAGACCCAGTACTTC.

This clonotype was recorded many times. The chain carries TRBV28 and TRBJ1-5; tentatively, D is TRBD1 (6 bases). Germline V CDR1 and CDR2: MDHEN, SYDVKM. The germline V and J ends were trimmed by 5 bases and 0 bases, with 14 bases remaining between them. CDR3 length: 16 residues. The CDR3 is CASSRDRFYSNQPQHF. The CDR3 nucleotides read TGTGCCAGCAGTCGAGACAGGTTTTATAGCAATCAGCCCCAGCATTTT.

The chain joins TRBV7-9 to TRBJ2-1; 9 bases are a match to TRBD2. With 1 base clipped from V and 13 bases from J, the junction kept 11 bases outside the gene matches. Looked up from germline, CDR1 is SEHNR and CDR2 is FQNEAQ (reference sequence). This CDR3 has 15 amino acids. As DNA, the CDR3 is TGTGCCAGCAGCTTAGACGGCGGGGGGGCCGGAAGTCAGTTCTTC. Amino acids: CASSLDGGGAGSQFF.

This clonotype was recorded at least ten times. V gene TRBV6-2 or TRBV6-3 combines with J gene TRBJ2-1, with D unclear. V was pared by 2 bases and J by 9 bases, with 8 bases between. Germline CDR1 reads MNHEY; CDR2 reads SVGEGT. The CDR3 contains 12 residues. In DNA form, the CDR3 reads TGTGCCAGCAGTTACCGGTTGGCTGAGCAGTTCTTC. The encoded protein is CASSYRLAEQFF.

This clonotype was detected a few times. The chain recombines TRBV5-4 with TRBJ1-4; tentatively, D is TRBD1 (5 bases). Germline V lookup: CDR1 SGHNT, CDR2 YYREEE (reference sequence). The CDR3 covers 11 residues. The V end was cut by 9 bases, the J end by 5 bases, with 8 bases between. CDR3 amino acids: CATRQNEKLFF. The CDR3 nucleotides are TGTGCCACCAGACAGAATGAAAAACTGTTTTTT.

This clonotype was picked up many times. The genes are TRBV27 and TRBJ1-5; the D gene is possibly TRBD1 (5 bases). Germline V lookup: CDR1 MNHEY, CDR2 SMNVEV (reference sequence). The length of the CDR3 is 15 residues. Trimming removed 8 bases at V and 0 bases at J, with 14 bases between. This CDR3 reads CASGDSYHSNQPQHF. The CDR3 DNA follows: TGTGCCAGCGGAGACAGCTACCATAGCAATCAGCCCCAGCATTTT.

The chain carries TRBV7-2 and TRBJ2-7; no reliable D call. The CDR3 contains 13 residues. V lost 5 bases to trimming and J lost 3 bases, with 11 bases between them. Germline V gives CDR1 SGHTA, CDR2 FQGNSA. This CDR3 is CASSLSSDYEQYF. CDR3 sequence (DNA): TGTGCCAGCAGCCTTTCCTCGGACTACGAGCAGTACTTC.

The sample holds a few counts of this clonotype. J is TRBJ2-5 and V is TRBV2; 8 bases align to TRBD2. CDR1 is SNHLY, CDR2 FYNNEI, per germline. The CDR3 runs 16 residues. J was trimmed by 2 bases and V by 2 bases; bases with no gene match: 7. CDR3 loop: CASSEWAGGLQETQYF. The DNA of the CDR3 is TGTGCCAGCAGTGAATGGGCGGGGGGATTACAAGAGACCCAGTACTTC.

In the case of this clonotype: Germline and junction disagree at one end, which may indicate a read error. V is TRBV7-6 and J is TRBJ2-2; D is unresolved. The CDR3 totals 15 residues. Germline V gene data show CDR1 as SGHVS and CDR2 as FNYEAQ. In DNA, the CDR3 is TGTGCTAGCAGCTTAAATCCCTCCGGGACCGGGGAGCTGTTTTTT. The encoded protein is CASSLNPSGTGELFF.

This chain connects TRBV3-1 to TRBJ2-7; TRBD1 is a possible D gene (6 bases). Germline assignment: CDR1 LGHDT and CDR2 YNNKEL (reference sequence). Trimming cost V 6 bases and J 3 bases, with 24 bases left between them. The CDR3 extends over 17 amino acids. The DNA of the CDR3 is TGTGCCAGCAGTGGGACAAATAAGGCCCAGGGGCGCTACGAGCAGTACTTC. As protein: CASSGTNKAQGRYEQYF.

The table lists this clonotype with many counts. V usage is TRBV20-1 and J usage is TRBJ1-6; tentatively, D is TRBD1 (6 bases). The CDR3 sequence is 16 residues long. V was shortened by 0 bases and J by 10 bases, with 19 bases between the two germline ends. Germline V CDR1 and CDR2: DFQATT, SNEGSKA (reference sequence). The CDR3 coding sequence is TGCAGTGCTAGAGACCCACAGGGTGGGATAGGATCACCCCTCCACTTT. Translation: CSARDPQGGIGSPLHF.

This clonotype was counted at least ten times. V gene TRBV27 combines with J gene TRBJ1-3, with unresolved D. The CDR3 length is 19 residues. Per the germline V gene, CDR1 is MNHEY and CDR2 is SMNVEV (reference sequence). Trimming removed 6 bases at V and 0 bases at J, with 24 bases between. CDR3 region: CASSGKNPGPAYSGNTIYF. The CDR3 DNA reads TGTGCCAGCAGCGGAAAAAATCCCGGACCGGCCTACTCTGGAAACACCATATATTTT.

This sequence joins TRBV6-1 and TRBJ2-7, with TRBD2 identical over 9 bases. The CDR3 spans 15 residues. With V trimmed by 6 bases and J by 5 bases, 11 bases remained unmatched. Germline loops: CDR1 MNHNS, CDR2 SASEGT. CDR3 sequence (DNA): TGTGCCAGCAGGACAGCGGGGGGTTTTCTCCACGAGCAGTACTTC. Amino acid sequence: CASRTAGGFLHEQYF.

This clonotype was observed a few times. The CDR3 nucleotides read TGCGCCAGCAGCCAAGGACGGAACTACGAGCAGTACTTC. It codes for CASSQGRNYEQYF. This sequence joins TRBV4-3 and TRBJ2-7, with no clear D. The CDR3 length is 13 residues. V lost 1 base to trimming and J lost 3 bases, with 7 bases between them. The germline V gene encodes CDR1 LGHNA and CDR2 YSLEER.

The V gene is TRBV2, the J gene TRBJ2-6; D is undetermined. CDR3 length: 15 amino acids. With 6 bases removed from V and 0 bases from J, the gap between germline ends came to 9 bases. Germline V gene data show CDR1 as SNHLY and CDR2 as FYNNEI. The CDR3 is CASRGSGSGANVLTF. DNA of the CDR3: TGTGCCAGCAGGGGATCGGGCTCTGGGGCCAACGTCCTGACTTTC.

There are many counts of this clonotype. The gene calls are TRBV2 and TRBJ2-3; perhaps TRBD2 as D (5 bases). This CDR3 spans 11 amino acids. The germline V gene has CDR1 SNHLY and CDR2 FYNNEI. V lost 7 bases to trimming and J lost 4 bases, with 6 bases between them. CDR3 sequence reads: CASTGSDTQYF. In nucleotides, the CDR3 is TGTGCCAGCACGGGGTCAGATACGCAGTATTTT.

With respect to this clonotype: Compared with germline, one end of the junction differs, possibly owing to a read error. The chain joins TRBV6-1 to TRBJ2-5; D gene unclear. Germline V gene data show CDR1 as MNHNS and CDR2 as SASEGT. This CDR3 is built from 13 residues. The CDR3, as DNA: TGTGCCAGCAACTCCCAGCCTCAAGAGACCCAGTATTTC. Its translation: CASNSQPQETQYF.

As for this clonotype: This sequence may be a read error, since a much larger clone differs from it by one base. This rearrangement joins TRBV4-1 to TRBJ2-1; tentatively, D is TRBD2 (6 bases). This CDR3 is 14 amino acids long. Germline V lookup: CDR1 MGHRA, CDR2 YSYEKL. Trimming took off 6 bases at V and 9 bases at J, with 18 bases between the two ends. The CDR3 loop is CASRPLEAEGEQFF. The CDR3 DNA reads as TGCGCCAGCAGGCCCCTGGAAGCGGAGGGTGAGCAGTTCTTC.

This clonotype has at least ten counts. One end of the junction does not line up with germline, which may come from a read error. The V and J genes are TRBV7-9 and TRBJ1-3, with D possibly TRBD1 on 5 matching bases. The CDR3 has 14 amino acids. The germline V gene has CDR1 SEHNR and CDR2 FQNEAQ (reference sequence). For the CDR3, the DNA is TGTGCCCGCAGCTTAGAGGGGTCTGGAAACACCATATATTTT. Its protein product is CARSLEGSGNTIYF.

This clonotype was picked up many times. The chain recombines TRBV6-1 with TRBJ1-2, with D tentatively TRBD1 (5 bases). Germline V gene sequence: CDR1 MNHNS, CDR2 SASEGT. V was shortened by 5 bases and J by 0 bases, with 7 bases between the two germline ends. CDR3 length: 13 residues. The CDR3 sequence: CASSRTTNYGYTF. The CDR3 DNA sequence: TGTGCCAGCAGTCGGACAACTAACTATGGCTACACCTTC.